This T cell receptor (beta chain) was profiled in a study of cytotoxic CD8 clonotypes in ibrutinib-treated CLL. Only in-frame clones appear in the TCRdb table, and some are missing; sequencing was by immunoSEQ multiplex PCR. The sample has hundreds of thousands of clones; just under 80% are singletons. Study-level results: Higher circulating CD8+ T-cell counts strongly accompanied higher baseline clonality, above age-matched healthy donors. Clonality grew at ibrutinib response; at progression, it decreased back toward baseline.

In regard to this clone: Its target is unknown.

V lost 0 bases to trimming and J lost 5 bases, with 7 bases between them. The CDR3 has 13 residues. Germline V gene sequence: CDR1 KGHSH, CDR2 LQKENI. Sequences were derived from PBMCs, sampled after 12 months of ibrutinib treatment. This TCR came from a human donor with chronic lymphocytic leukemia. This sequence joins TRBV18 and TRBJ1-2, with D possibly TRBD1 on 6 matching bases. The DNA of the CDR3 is TGTGCCAGCTCACCACCGACAGGTTATGGCTACACCTTC. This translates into CASSPPTGYGYTF.